This T cell receptor (beta chain) was sequenced for a study of cytomegalovirus exposure and HLA in healthy donors. Notes on the study in general: The authors excluded some V segments, including TRBV6-2 and TRBV6-3, as indistinguishable.

A remark on this clone: Its antigen remains unknown.

The germline gives CDR1 SEHNR, CDR2 FQNEAQ (reference sequence). Trimming removed 5 bases from V and 6 bases from J; junction bases left unmatched: 5. The CDR3 runs to 16 residues. The study ran its PCR with 60 Vbeta and 13 Jbeta primers. The method was immunoSEQ multiplex PCR; TCRdb's version includes in-frame clones alone and lacks a portion of them. The data contain around 120,000 clones, roughly 80% of them singletons. Sequenced: PBMCs. The source of this sequence is a man aged 30-40 years in good health and CMV-seronegative. The chain employs TRBV7-9 and TRBJ2-2, with 14 bases matching TRBD2. CDR3 sequence reads: CASSAGLAGGPGELFF. In DNA form, the CDR3 reads TGTGCCAGCAGCGCCGGACTAGCGGGGGGTCCCGGGGAGCTGTTTTTT.